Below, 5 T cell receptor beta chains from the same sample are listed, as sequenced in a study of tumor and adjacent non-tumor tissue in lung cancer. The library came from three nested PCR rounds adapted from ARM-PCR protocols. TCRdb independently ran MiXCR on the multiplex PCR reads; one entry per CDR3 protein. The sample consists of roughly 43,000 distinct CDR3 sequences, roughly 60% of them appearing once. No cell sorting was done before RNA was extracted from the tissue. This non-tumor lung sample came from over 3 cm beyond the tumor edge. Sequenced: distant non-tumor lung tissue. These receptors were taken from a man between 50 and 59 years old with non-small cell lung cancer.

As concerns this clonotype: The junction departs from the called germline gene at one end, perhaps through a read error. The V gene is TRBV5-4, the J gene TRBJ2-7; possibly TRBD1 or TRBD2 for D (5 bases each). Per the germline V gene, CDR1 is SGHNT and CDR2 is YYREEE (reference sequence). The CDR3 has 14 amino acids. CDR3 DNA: TGTGCCGGCAGCTCTGGGACGGTCGCGTACGAGCTATACTTC. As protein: CAGSSGTVAYELYF.

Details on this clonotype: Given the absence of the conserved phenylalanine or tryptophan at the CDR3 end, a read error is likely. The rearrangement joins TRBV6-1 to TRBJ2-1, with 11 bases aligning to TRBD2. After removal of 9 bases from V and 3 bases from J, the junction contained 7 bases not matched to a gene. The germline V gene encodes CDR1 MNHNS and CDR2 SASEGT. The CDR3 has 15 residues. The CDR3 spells CARGLAVPYYNEQFL. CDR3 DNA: TGTGCCAGGGGACTAGCGGTCCCCTACTACAATGAGCAGTTCCTC.

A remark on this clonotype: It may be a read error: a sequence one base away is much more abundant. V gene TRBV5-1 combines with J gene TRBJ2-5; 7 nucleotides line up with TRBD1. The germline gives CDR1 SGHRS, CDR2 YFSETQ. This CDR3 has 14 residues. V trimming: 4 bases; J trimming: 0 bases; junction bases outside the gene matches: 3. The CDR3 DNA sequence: TGCGCCAGCAGCAGGCAGGGGGACCAAGAGACCCAGTACTTC. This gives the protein CASSRQGDQETQYF.

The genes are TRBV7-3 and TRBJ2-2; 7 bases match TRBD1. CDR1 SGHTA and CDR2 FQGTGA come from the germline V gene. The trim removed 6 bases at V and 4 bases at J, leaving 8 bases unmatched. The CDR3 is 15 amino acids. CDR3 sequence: CASSLQGRGTGELFF. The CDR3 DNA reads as TGTGCCAGCAGTTTACAGGGGCGAGGCACCGGGGAGCTGTTTTTT.

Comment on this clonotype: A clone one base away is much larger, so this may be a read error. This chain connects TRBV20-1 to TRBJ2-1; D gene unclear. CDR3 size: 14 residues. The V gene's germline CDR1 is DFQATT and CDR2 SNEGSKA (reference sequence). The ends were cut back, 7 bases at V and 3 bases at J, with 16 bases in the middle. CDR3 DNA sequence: TGCAGTGTTAGTAGTGTCTTCGACTACAATGAGCAGTTCTTC. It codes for CSVSSVFDYNEQFF.